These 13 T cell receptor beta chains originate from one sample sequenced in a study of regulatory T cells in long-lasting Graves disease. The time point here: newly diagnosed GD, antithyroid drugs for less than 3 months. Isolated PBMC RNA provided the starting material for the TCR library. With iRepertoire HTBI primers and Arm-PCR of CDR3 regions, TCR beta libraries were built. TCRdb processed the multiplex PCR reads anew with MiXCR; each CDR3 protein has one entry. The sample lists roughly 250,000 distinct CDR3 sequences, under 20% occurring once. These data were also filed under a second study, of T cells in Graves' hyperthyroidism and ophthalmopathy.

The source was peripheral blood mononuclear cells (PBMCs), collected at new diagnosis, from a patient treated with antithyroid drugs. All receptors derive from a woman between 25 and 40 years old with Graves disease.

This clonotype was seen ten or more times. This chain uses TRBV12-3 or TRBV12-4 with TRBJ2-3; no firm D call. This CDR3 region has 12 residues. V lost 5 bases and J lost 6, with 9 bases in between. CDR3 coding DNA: TGTGCCAGCAGTCATCGCGCGGATACGCAGTATTTT. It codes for CASSHRADTQYF.

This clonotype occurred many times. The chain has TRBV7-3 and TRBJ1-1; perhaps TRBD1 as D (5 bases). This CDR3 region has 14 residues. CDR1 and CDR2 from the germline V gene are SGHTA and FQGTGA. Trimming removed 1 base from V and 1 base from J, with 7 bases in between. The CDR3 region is CASSLSRANTEAFF. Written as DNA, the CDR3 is TGTGCCAGCAGCTTAAGCAGGGCGAACACTGAAGCTTTCTTT.

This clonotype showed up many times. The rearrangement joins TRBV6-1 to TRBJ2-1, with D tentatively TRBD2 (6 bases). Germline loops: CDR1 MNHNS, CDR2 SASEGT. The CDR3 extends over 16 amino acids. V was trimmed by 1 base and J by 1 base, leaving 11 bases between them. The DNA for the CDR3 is TGTGCCAGCAGTGAAGGTGGGGGGATATCCTACAATGAGCAGTTCTTC. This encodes CASSEGGGISYNEQFF.

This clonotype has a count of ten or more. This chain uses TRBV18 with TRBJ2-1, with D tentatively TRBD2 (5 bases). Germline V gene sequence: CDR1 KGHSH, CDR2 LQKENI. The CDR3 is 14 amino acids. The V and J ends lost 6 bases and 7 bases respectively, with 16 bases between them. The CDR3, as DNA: TGTGCCAGCTCCCCGGGATTGGGGAGTAATGAGCAGTTCTTC. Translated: CASSPGLGSNEQFF. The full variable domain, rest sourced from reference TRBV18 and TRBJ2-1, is NAGVMQNPRHLVRRRGQEARLRCSPMKGHSHVYWYRQLPEEGLKFMVYLQKENIIDESGMPKERFSAEFPKEGPSILRIQQVVRGDSAAYFCASSPGLGSNEQFFGPGTRLTVL.

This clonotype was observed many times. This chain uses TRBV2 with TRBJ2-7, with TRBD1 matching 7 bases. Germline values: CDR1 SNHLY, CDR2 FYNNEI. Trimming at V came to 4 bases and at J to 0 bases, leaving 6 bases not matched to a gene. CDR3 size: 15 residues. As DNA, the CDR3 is TGTGCCAGCAGTGGACAGGGAGTCGGCTCCTACGAGCAGTACTTC. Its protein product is CASSGQGVGSYEQYF.

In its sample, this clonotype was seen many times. The CDR3 is CASSQHERMETQYF. The CDR3 coding sequence is TGTGCCAGCAGCCAACACGAGCGGATGGAGACCCAGTACTTC. V gene TRBV3-1 combines with J gene TRBJ2-5, with D tentatively TRBD2 (5 bases). The CDR3 contains 14 residues. Germline CDR1 is LGHDT and CDR2 is YNNKEL (reference sequence). Deletions cut 2 bases from V and 5 bases from J, with 12 bases between.

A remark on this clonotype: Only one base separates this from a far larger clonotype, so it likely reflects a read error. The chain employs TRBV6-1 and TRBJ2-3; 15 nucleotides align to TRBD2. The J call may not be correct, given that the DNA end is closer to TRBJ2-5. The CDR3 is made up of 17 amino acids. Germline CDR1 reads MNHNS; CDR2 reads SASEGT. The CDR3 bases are TGTGCCAGCAGTCCCGGGACTAGCGGGGGGTGGGTGGAGACCCAGTACTTC. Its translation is CASSPGTSGGWVETQYF.

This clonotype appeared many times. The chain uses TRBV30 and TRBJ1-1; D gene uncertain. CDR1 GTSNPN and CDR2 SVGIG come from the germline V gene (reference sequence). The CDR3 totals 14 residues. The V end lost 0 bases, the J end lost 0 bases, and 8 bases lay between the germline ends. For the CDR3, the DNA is TGTGCCTGGAGTGTACGCACGGTGAACACTGAAGCTTTCTTT. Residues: CAWSVRTVNTEAFF. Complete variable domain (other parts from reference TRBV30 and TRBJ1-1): SQTIHQWPATLVQPVGSPLSLECTVEGTSNPNLYWYRQAAGRGLQLLFYSVGIGQISSEVPQNLSASRPQDRQFILSSKKLLLSDSGFYLCAWSVRTVNTEAFFGQGTRLTVV.

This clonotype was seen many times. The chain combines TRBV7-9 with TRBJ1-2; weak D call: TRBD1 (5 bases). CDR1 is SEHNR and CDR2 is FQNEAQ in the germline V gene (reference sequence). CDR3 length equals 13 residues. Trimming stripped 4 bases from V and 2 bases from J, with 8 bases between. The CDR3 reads CASSSDTNYGYTF. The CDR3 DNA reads TGTGCCAGCAGCTCGGACACGAACTATGGCTACACCTTC.

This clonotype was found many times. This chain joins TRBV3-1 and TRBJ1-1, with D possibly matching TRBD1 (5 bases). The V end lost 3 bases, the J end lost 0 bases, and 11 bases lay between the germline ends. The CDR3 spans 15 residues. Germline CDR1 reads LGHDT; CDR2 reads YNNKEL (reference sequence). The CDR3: CASSHGTGVNTEAFF. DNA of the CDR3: TGTGCCAGCAGCCACGGGACCGGAGTGAACACTGAAGCTTTCTTT.

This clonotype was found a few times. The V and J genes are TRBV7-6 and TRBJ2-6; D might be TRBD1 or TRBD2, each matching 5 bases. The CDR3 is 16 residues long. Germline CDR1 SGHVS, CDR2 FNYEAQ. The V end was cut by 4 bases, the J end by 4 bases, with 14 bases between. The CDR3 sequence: CASSWGPPPGANVLTF. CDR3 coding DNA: TGTGCCAGCAGCTGGGGACCACCTCCCGGGGCCAACGTCCTGACTTTC.

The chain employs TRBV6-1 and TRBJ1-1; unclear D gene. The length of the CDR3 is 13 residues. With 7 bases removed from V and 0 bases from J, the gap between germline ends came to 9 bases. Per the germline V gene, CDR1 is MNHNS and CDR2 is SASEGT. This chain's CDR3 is CASTFLLNTEAFF. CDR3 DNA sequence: TGTGCCAGCACCTTCCTTTTGAACACTGAAGCTTTCTTT.

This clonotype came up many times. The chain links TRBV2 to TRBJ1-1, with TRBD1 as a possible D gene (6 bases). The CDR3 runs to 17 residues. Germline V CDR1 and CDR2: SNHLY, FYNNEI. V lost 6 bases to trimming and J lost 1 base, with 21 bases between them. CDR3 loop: CASRRTTGLTGNTEAFF. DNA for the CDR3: TGTGCCAGCAGACGGACAACGGGCCTGACAGGGAACACTGAAGCTTTCTTT.